This T cell receptor (beta chain) came from a study of T cell repertoires in cytomegalovirus infection. Study-level information: Selected CMV epitopes included recently identified HLA-C-restricted ones as well as well-studied HLA-B-restricted ones. CMV infection and matching HLA type were both indicated by public TCR beta signatures. Study-level results: Cumulative public TCR beta family frequency identified CMV carriers with the relevant HLA.

At least ten counts were recorded for this clonotype. Its antigen is still unknown. TCRdb re-called the reads with MiXCR, one entry per CDR3 protein. The sample lists around 770,000 distinct CDR3 sequences, 25% to 30% occurring once. The sequences come from cultured CD8+ T cells from PBMCs, collected from culture after CMV antigen stimulation. This TCR derives from a human donor in good health (CMV status not recorded). Some clones in this sample may be carry-over from other donors' samples.

The CDR3 protein is CASSLAASSEQFF. CDR3 in DNA: TGTGCCAGCAGCTTAGCTGCCTCGAGTGAGCAGTTCTTC. The V gene is TRBV7-2, the J gene TRBJ2-1; D is unclear. The CDR3 has 13 amino acids. Germline CDR1 is SGHTA and CDR2 is FQGNSA. The V end was cut by 0 bases, the J end by 9 bases, with 9 bases between.